Each of the 18 T cell receptor beta chains below was sequenced from the same sample in a study of T cells in Graves' hyperthyroidism and ophthalmopathy. Amplification of TCR beta CDR3 regions used RNA as the template. When the TCR CDR3 underwent first-round RT-PCR, the HTBI primer set was used. From the multiplex PCR reads, TCRdb called clonotypes with MiXCR, one entry per CDR3 protein. The table has about 360,000 distinct CDR3 sequences, roughly 25% seen once; the top ten hold around 67%. The sequenced sample was blood. The receptors stem from a man aged 50-59 years with Graves' hyperthyroidism.

The chain employs TRBV25-1 and TRBJ2-2, with 8 nucleotides matching TRBD2. The junction had 7 bases not matched to a gene; V was cut back by 3 bases and J by 4 bases. CDR3 size: 16 residues. Germline assignment: CDR1 MGHDK and CDR2 SYGVNS. CDR3 sequence reads: CASSDPQRETTGELFF. In nucleotides, the CDR3 is TGTGCCAGCAGTGATCCGCAGCGGGAGACCACCGGGGAGCTGTTTTTT.

The DNA for the CDR3 is TGTGCCAGCAGCTTGGAGGGTCTAGCCCAGAGGGGAGATACGCAGTATTTT. Protein sequence: CASSLEGLAQRGDTQYF. V and J are TRBV5-5 and TRBJ2-3, with D possibly called TRBD1 or TRBD2 (5 bases each). This CDR3 has 17 residues. V was clipped by 0 bases and J by 5 bases, with 19 bases between them. CDR1 and CDR2 from the germline V gene are SGHKS and YYEKEE (reference sequence).

The chain carries TRBV5-1 and TRBJ2-2; D is undetermined. Between the trimmed V and J ends, which lost 0 bases and 6 bases, there was a span of 9 bases. CDR3 size: 14 residues. Germline CDR1 SGHRS, CDR2 YFSETQ. For the CDR3, the DNA is TGCGCCAGCAGCTTGGATGCTGGTCCCGGGGAGCTGTTTTTT. Its protein is CASSLDAGPGELFF.

This clonotype was observed many times. The chain has TRBV24-1 and TRBJ2-1; 8 bases agree with TRBD1. Germline CDR1 and CDR2: KGHDR and SFDVKD. This CDR3 has 17 residues. After removal of 3 bases from V and 3 bases from J, the junction contained 9 bases not matched to a gene. CDR3 protein: CATSDPTRGPDYNEQFF. The CDR3 DNA reads as TGTGCCACCAGTGATCCGACCAGGGGGCCCGACTACAATGAGCAGTTCTTC.

This sequence joins TRBV27 and TRBJ1-2; TRBD1 aligns across 8 bases. The CDR3 totals 15 residues. J lost 12 bases, V lost 4 bases, and 16 bases had no gene match. Germline V gene data show CDR1 as MNHEY and CDR2 as SMNVEV (reference sequence). The CDR3 DNA is TGTGCCAGCAGTTATGGGACAGGAACGAAGGGAGGCGACACCTTC. This translates into CASSYGTGTKGGDTF.

This clonotype was recorded at least ten times. The chain is built from TRBV12-3 or TRBV12-4 and TRBJ2-7; D possibly corresponds to TRBD2 (5 bases). The CDR3 is 16 amino acids. The V end lost 5 bases, the J end lost 2 bases, and 19 bases lay between the germline ends. CDR3 in DNA: TGTGCCAGCAGTGATACGGGAAGAGCGGTAACCTACGAGCAGTACTTC. It specifies CASSDTGRAVTYEQYF.

This clonotype was observed many times. The chain employs TRBV11-2 and TRBJ2-1; TRBD2 might be the D (7 bases). Deletions cut 5 bases from V and 10 bases from J, with 9 bases between. The CDR3 consists of 11 residues. Germline CDR1 is SGHAT and CDR2 is FQNNGV. The CDR3 coding sequence is TGTGCCAGCAGCAAGGGGGGGGAGCAGTTCTTC. This codes for CASSKGGEQFF.

This clonotype was recorded many times. The genes are TRBV5-1 and TRBJ2-1, with 11 positions matching TRBD1. The CDR3 has 15 residues. The junction had 4 bases not matched to a gene; V was cut back by 2 bases and J by 6 bases. The V gene's germline CDR1 is SGHRS and CDR2 YFSETQ. CDR3 bases: TGCGCCAGCAGCTTCGCCGGGACAGGGGGCAATGAGCAGTTCTTC. Amino acids: CASSFAGTGGNEQFF.

This clonotype showed up just a few times. The CDR3 sequence: CASMADEETQYF. The CDR3 DNA reads as TGTGCCAGCATGGCAGACGAAGAGACCCAGTACTTC. The chain links TRBV27 to TRBJ2-5; no clear D gene. The germline V and J ends were trimmed by 7 bases and 3 bases, with 9 bases remaining between them. Per the germline V gene, CDR1 is MNHEY and CDR2 is SMNVEV (reference sequence). The CDR3 extends over 12 amino acids.

This chain links TRBV3-1 with TRBJ2-5; possibly TRBD2 for D (6 bases). The CDR3 is 15 residues long. Trimming took off 7 bases at V and 1 base at J, with 16 bases between the two ends. The germline CDR1 and CDR2 sequences are LGHDT and YNNKEL (reference sequence). CDR3 residues: CASNQEGSIQETQYF. The CDR3 DNA sequence: TGTGCCAGCAACCAGGAGGGGTCCATCCAAGAGACCCAGTACTTC.

In its sample, this clonotype was seen a few times. The V gene is TRBV13, the J gene TRBJ2-7; TRBD2 agrees at 13 bases. This CDR3 contains 16 residues. CDR1 and CDR2 from the germline V gene are PRHDT and FYEKMQ (reference sequence). Trimming removed 4 bases from V and 7 bases from J; junction bases left unmatched: 10. Here the CDR3 DNA reads TGTGCCAGCAGCTCCTGGACTAGCGGGGGTGTGGGTGAGCAGTACTTC. As protein: CASSSWTSGGVGEQYF.

This clonotype was detected many times. The J gene is TRBJ1-1, the V gene TRBV3-1; TRBD1 is a possible D gene (5 bases). Germline loops: CDR1 LGHDT, CDR2 YNNKEL (reference sequence). The CDR3 consists of 14 residues. V lost 5 bases and J lost 4, with 14 bases in between. This CDR3 is CASSRGVVGTEAFF. The CDR3 bases are TGTGCCAGCAGCAGAGGGGTTGTCGGCACTGAAGCTTTCTTT.

This clonotype was found many times. This chain uses TRBV20-1 with TRBJ2-5; possibly TRBD2 for D (6 bases). Germline assignment: CDR1 DFQATT and CDR2 SNEGSKA (reference sequence). The V end was cut by 0 bases, the J end by 5 bases, with 13 bases between. The CDR3 is 14 residues long. CDR3 coding DNA: TGCAGTGCTAGAGAAATCGGGAGTGGGGAGACCCAGTACTTC. The encoded protein is CSAREIGSGETQYF.

The sample holds one count of this clonotype. The rearrangement uses TRBV5-1 and TRBJ1-2; 7 bases align to TRBD1. Germline-derived CDR1 and CDR2 are SGHRS and YFSETQ. This CDR3 has 13 amino acids. Trimming cost V 4 bases and J 13 bases; bases outside gene matches: 13. CDR3 sequence reads: CASSLDRVRWCTF. The CDR3 nucleotides are TGCGCCAGCAGCCTTGACAGGGTTCGATGGTGCACCTTC.

This clonotype was recorded only once. V is TRBV3-1 and J is TRBJ2-3; perhaps TRBD2 as D (6 bases). This CDR3 spans 15 amino acids. CDR1 LGHDT and CDR2 YNNKEL come from the germline V gene (reference sequence). V dropped 0 bases and J dropped 2 bases, with 9 bases sitting between them. The CDR3 region is CASSQESGPTDTQYF. CDR3 coding DNA: TGTGCCAGCAGCCAAGAAAGCGGGCCCACAGATACGCAGTATTTT.

The V and J genes are TRBV18 and TRBJ1-5; D gene ambiguous. The CDR3 extends over 13 amino acids. Per the germline V gene, CDR1 is KGHSH and CDR2 is LQKENI. Trimming cost V 2 bases and J 6 bases, with 8 bases left between them. The CDR3 DNA reads TGTGCCAGCTCACCAACGGGAGCTCAGCCCCAGCATTTT. Translating gives CASSPTGAQPQHF.

This chain connects TRBV4-1 to TRBJ2-5; the match to TRBD1 covers 10 bases. Trimming at V came to 1 base and at J to 4 bases, leaving 0 bases not matched to a gene. CDR1 is MGHRA and CDR2 is YSYEKL in the germline V gene. The CDR3 is 14 amino acids. CDR3 in amino acids: CASSQGQGAETQYF. As DNA, the CDR3 is TGCGCCAGCAGCCAAGGACAGGGGGCAGAGACCCAGTACTTC.

This clonotype was counted many times. The chain couples TRBV3-1 to TRBJ1-2, with a tentative D call TRBD1 (5 bases). Germline CDR1 reads LGHDT; CDR2 reads YNNKEL (reference sequence). With 1 base removed from V and 8 bases from J, the gap between germline ends came to 11 bases. CDR3 length: 13 residues. CDR3 DNA sequence: TGTGCCAGCAGCCAAGTGCAGGGTTGGGGCTACACCTTC. Translating it yields CASSQVQGWGYTF.